This T cell receptor (beta chain) was recorded in a study of T cells after yellow fever vaccination. Study results and caveats: Primary-vaccination clones mostly resurfaced post-booster (about 96% CD4, around 88% CD8). Weaker, the secondary response peaked sooner, at day 5 versus 15. A small share of clonotypes appeared in both CD4 and CD8 compartments.

They built TCR cDNA with 5'RACE template switching, a step that put in a universal primer site and UMIs. TCRdb reprocessed the 5' RACE reads via MiXCR and lists one record per CDR3 protein. The sample lists just under 600,000 distinct CDR3 sequences; approximately 12% were seen once. CDR3 length: 15 amino acids. Trimming took 2 bases from V and 12 from J; bases not matched to a gene: 14. Germline lookup yields CDR1 SQVTM and CDR2 ANQGSEA. In regard to this clonotype: Its antigen remains unknown.

The sequence derives from a man aged 25-40 years who received the YFV17D yellow fever vaccine. The sample in question was PBMCs, obtained on the day of the yellow fever booster vaccination. This chain uses TRBV29-1 with TRBJ2-1; TRBD2 aligns across 9 bases. Written as DNA, the CDR3 is TGCAGCGTTGAAAAAGTCCTGGCGGGAGGGGGGGGGCAGTTCTTC. Its protein is CSVEKVLAGGGGQFF.